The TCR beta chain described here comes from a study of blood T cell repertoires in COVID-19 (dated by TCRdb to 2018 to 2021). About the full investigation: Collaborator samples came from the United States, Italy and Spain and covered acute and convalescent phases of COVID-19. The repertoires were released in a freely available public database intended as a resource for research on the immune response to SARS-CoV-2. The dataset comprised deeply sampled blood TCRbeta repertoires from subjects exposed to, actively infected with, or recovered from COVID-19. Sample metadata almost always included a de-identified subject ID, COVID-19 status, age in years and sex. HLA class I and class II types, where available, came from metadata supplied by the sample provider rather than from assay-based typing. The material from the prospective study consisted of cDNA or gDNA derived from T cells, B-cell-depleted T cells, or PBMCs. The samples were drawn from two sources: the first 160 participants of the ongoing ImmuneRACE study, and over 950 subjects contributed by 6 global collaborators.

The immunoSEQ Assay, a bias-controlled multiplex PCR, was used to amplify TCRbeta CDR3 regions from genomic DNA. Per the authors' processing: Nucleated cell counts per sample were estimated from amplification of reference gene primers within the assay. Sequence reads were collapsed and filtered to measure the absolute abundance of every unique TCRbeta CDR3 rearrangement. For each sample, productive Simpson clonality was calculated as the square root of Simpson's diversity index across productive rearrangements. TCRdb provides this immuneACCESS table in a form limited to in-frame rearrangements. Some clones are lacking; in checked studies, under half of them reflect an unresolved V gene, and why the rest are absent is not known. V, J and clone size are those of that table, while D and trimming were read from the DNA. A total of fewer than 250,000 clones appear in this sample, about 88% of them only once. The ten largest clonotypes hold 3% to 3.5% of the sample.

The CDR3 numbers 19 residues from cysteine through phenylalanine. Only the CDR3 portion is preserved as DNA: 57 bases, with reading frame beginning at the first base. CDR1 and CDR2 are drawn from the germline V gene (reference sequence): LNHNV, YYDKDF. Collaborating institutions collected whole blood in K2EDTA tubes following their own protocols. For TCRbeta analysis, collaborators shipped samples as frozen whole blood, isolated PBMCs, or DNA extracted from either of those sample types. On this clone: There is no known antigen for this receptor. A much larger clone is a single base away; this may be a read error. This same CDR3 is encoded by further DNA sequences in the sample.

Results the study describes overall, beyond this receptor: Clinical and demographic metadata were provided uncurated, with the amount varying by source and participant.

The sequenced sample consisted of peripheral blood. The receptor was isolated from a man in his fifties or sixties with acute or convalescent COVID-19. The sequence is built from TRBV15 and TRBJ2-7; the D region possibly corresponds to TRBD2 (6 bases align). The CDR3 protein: CATSRDYPPWGGVFREQYF. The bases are TGTGCCACCAGCAGAGATTACCCCCCTTGGGGCGGGGTTTTTCGCGAGCAGTACTTT.